This TCR beta chain is from a study of T cell responses to AZD1222 COVID-19 vaccine. About the study: Timing groups of about 4 and about 12 weeks for second doses were pooled.

General study findings and limits: Breadth and depth of Spike-specific TCRs rose after two AZD1222 doses.

As regards this clone: Its target is not known.

Assay: immunoSEQ multiplex PCR; the TCRdb copy retains only in-frame clones and omits some. This table holds about 120,000 clones, 80% to 95% found once. The sequence came from an adult in good health. The material was peripheral blood, obtained on day 0 of AZD1222 vaccination.

The CDR3 reads CASSPTGNSNQPQHF. The CDR3 DNA reads as TGTGCCAGCTCACCGACAGGGAATAGCAATCAGCCCCAGCATTTT. The V call is TRBV18, the J call TRBJ1-5, with TRBD1 matching over 7 bases. In germline, CDR1 is KGHSH, CDR2 LQKENI. The V and J ends lost 3 bases and 0 bases, in that order; junction bases with no gene match: 2. CDR3 size: 15 residues.